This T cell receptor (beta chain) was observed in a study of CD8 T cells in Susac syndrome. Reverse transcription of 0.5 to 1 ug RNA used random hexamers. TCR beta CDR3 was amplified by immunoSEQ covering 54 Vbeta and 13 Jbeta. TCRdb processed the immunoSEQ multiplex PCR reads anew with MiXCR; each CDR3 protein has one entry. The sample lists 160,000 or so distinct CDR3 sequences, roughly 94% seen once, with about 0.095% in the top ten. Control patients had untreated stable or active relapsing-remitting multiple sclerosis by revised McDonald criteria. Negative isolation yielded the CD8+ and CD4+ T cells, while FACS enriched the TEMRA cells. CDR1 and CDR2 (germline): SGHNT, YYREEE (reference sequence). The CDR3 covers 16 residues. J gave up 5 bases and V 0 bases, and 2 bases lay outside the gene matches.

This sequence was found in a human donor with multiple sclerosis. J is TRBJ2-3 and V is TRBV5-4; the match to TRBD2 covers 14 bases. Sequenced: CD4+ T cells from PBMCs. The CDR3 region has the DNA TGTGCCAGCAGCTTGGGAGGGACTAGCGGGAGAGATACGCAGTATTTT. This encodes CASSLGGTSGRDTQYF.